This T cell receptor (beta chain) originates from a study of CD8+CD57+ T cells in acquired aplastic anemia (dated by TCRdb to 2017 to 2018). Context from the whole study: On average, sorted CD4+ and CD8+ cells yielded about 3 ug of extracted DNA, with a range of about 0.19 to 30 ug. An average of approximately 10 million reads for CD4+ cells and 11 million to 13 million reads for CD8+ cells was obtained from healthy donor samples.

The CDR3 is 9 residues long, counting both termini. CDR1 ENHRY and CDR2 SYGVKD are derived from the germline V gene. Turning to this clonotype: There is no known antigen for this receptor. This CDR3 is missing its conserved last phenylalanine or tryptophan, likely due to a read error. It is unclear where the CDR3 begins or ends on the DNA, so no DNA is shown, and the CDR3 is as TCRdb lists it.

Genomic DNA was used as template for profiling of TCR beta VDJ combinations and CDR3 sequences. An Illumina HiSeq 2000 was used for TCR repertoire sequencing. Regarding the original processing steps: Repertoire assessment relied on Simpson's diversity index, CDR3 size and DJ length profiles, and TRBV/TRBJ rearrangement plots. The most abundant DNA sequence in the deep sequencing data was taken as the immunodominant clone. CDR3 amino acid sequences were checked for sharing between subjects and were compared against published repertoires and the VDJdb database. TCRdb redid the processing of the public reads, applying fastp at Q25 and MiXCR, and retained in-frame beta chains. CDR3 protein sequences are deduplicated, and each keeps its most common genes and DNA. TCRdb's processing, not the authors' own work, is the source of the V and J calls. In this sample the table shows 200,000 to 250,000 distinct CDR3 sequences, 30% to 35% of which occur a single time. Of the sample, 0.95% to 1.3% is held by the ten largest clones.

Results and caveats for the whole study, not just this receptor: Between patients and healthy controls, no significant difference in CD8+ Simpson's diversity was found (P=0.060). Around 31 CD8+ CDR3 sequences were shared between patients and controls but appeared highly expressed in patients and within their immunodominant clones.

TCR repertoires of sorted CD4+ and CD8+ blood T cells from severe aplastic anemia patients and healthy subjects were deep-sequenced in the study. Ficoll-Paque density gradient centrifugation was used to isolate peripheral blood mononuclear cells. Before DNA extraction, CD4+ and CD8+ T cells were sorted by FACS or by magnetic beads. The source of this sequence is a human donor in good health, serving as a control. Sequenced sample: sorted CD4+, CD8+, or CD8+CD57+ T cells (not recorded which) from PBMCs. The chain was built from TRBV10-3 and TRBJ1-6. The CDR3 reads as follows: CAISGQYGS.